The next 9 T cell receptor beta chains were all read from a single sample in a study of blood T cell repertoires in COVID-19. Produced via immunoSEQ multiplex PCR; TCRdb's table is partial and in-frame only. The repertoire consists of 80,000 to 100,000 clones, with about 80% occurring once and the leading ten covering about a tenth. The sequenced sample was peripheral blood. The receptor set was obtained from a woman in her seventies with acute or convalescent COVID-19.

The rearrangement uses TRBV7-2 and TRBJ2-7, with 7 bases identical to TRBD2. The CDR3 has 16 residues. Germline assignment: CDR1 SGHTA and CDR2 FQGNSA. With 1 base clipped from V and 2 bases from J, the junction kept 8 bases outside the gene matches. The CDR3 sequence is CASSLGGGAAAYEQYF. CDR3 nucleotides: TGTGCCAGCAGCTTAGGGGGAGGGGCAGCCGCCTACGAGCAGTACTTC.

In this sample, this clone turned up once. The V gene is TRBV30, the J gene TRBJ1-2; possible D gene TRBD1, 5 bases. V lost 1 base, J lost 3 bases, and 9 bases lay in between. Germline V lookup: CDR1 GTSNPN, CDR2 SVGIG (reference sequence). The CDR3 extends over 13 amino acids. The DNA for the CDR3 is TGTGCCTGGAGTGATGACAGATACTATGGCTACACCTTC. Encoded protein: CAWSDDRYYGYTF.

V usage is TRBV19 and J usage is TRBJ2-3, with 8 bases identical to TRBD2. The CDR3 length is 18 residues. V lost 6 bases to trimming and J lost 2 bases; unmatched junction nucleotides: 16. Germline V gene lookup returns CDR1 LNHDA and CDR2 SQIVND (reference sequence). CDR3 protein: CASSPSFGTRGDTDTQYF. DNA of the CDR3: TGTGCCAGTAGCCCAAGCTTTGGGACGCGGGGGGACACAGATACGCAGTATTTT.

This chain joins TRBV7-8 and TRBJ2-7, with a weak D call TRBD1 (6 bases). V lost 1 base, J lost 4 bases, and 14 bases lay in between. The length of the CDR3 is 15 residues. Germline CDR1 SGHVS, CDR2 FQNEAQ. The CDR3 here is CASSLDHRARYEQYF. CDR3 bases: TGTGCCAGCAGCTTAGATCACAGGGCTAGGTACGAGCAGTACTTC.

J is TRBJ2-3 and V is TRBV24-1; 8 bases line up with TRBD2. This CDR3 region has 13 residues. Germline V gene data show CDR1 as KGHDR and CDR2 as SFDVKD. The V gene end was trimmed by 9 bases and the J gene end by 3 bases; junction bases not matched to a gene: 4. This CDR3 reads CATSSGGTDTQYF. As DNA, the CDR3 is TGTGCCACCTCAAGCGGGGGTACAGATACGCAGTATTTT.

This clone was seen once. This chain links TRBV11-1 with TRBJ2-7; D gene ambiguous. This CDR3 contains 13 residues. V was pared by 4 bases and J by 1 base, with 8 bases between. Germline V gives CDR1 SGHAT, CDR2 FQDESV (reference sequence). In DNA form, the CDR3 reads TGTGCCAGCAGCTCCCCCCCGTCCTACGAGCAGTACTTC. As protein: CASSSPPSYEQYF.

The chain is built from TRBV10-3 and TRBJ2-4; tentatively, D is TRBD1 (5 bases). The CDR3 runs to 18 residues. The V end lost 0 bases, the J end lost 0 bases, and 15 bases lay between the germline ends. CDR1 ENHRY and CDR2 SYGVKD come from the germline V gene. The CDR3 DNA is TGTGCCATCAGTGAGTCCCGGGCAGGGTCACTAGCCAAAAACATTCAGTACTTC. As protein: CAISESRAGSLAKNIQYF.

This rearrangement joins TRBV2 to TRBJ1-3, with 9 bases identical to TRBD1. Trimming cost V 6 bases and J 3 bases; bases outside gene matches: 6. Looked up from germline, CDR1 is SNHLY and CDR2 is FYNNEI. There are 15 residues in the CDR3. DNA for the CDR3: TGTGCCAGCAGGACGGACAGGGGAAGTGGAAACACCATATATTTT. It specifies CASRTDRGSGNTIYF.

This clone was counted once. The chain is built from TRBV7-9 and TRBJ2-3; 8 positions match TRBD2. The CDR3 runs to 15 residues. Germline V gives CDR1 SEHNR, CDR2 FQNEAQ (reference sequence). With 1 base clipped from V and 0 bases from J, the junction kept 0 bases outside the gene matches. CDR3 nucleotide sequence: TGTGCCAGCAGCTTAGTAGCGGGGAGCACAGATACGCAGTATTTT. Translated, it gives CASSLVAGSTDTQYF.